What follows are 17 T cell receptor beta chains derived from one specimen sequenced in a study of T-cell memory formation after mild COVID-19. TCRdb ran MiXCR on the 5' RACE reads and lists one entry per CDR3 protein. The sample includes about 150,000 distinct CDR3 sequences, under 7% seen only once; the top ten take about 2.1%. Sequenced material: PBMCs or a T cell subset sorted from them (not recorded which). The receptors originated from an adult woman who had mild COVID-19 (a few samples of this study predate the infection). Cell type and time point are not known.

The V gene is TRBV20-1, the J gene TRBJ2-7; D gene unclear. The V and J ends lost 4 bases and 9 bases respectively, with 13 bases between them. CDR3 length: 11 residues. Looked up from germline, CDR1 is DFQATT and CDR2 is SNEGSKA (reference sequence). In DNA, the CDR3 is TGCAGTGCTATTTCGGGCGAGCGGCAGTACTTC. Protein sequence: CSAISGERQYF.

This sequence joins TRBV7-9 and TRBJ2-2; a weak D match, TRBD1 (5 bases). The CDR3 has 15 residues. Germline-derived CDR1 and CDR2 are SEHNR and FQNEAQ (reference sequence). The V gene lost 0 bases and the J gene lost 2 bases, with 7 bases spanning the gap. CDR3: CASSLARTNTGELFF. CDR3 in DNA: TGTGCCAGCAGCTTAGCCAGGACAAACACCGGGGAGCTGTTTTTT.

In its sample, this clonotype was seen many times. The chain joins TRBV6-2 or TRBV6-3 to TRBJ1-2, with 7 bases identical to TRBD1. Per germline, CDR1 MNHEY and CDR2 SVGEGT. J lost 8 bases, V lost 5 bases, and 14 bases had no gene match. The CDR3 has 15 residues. The CDR3 is CASSQDRRLLGGYTF. CDR3 coding DNA: TGTGCCAGCAGTCAGGACAGGCGCCTCCTCGGGGGCTACACCTTC.

The rearrangement uses TRBV5-1 and TRBJ2-2; D gene unclear. V lost 7 bases and J lost 2, with 12 bases in between. The germline V gene encodes CDR1 SGHRS and CDR2 YFSETQ. The CDR3 loop spans 14 amino acids. CDR3 DNA sequence: TGCGCCAGCGAGGTGGGCGGAAACACCGGGGAGCTGTTTTTT. Encoded protein: CASEVGGNTGELFF.

This sequence joins TRBV3-1 and TRBJ1-6; the D is unclear. The germline gives CDR1 LGHDT, CDR2 YNNKEL (reference sequence). There are 13 residues in the CDR3. Between the trimmed V and J ends, which lost 11 bases and 10 bases, there was a span of 18 bases. The CDR3 nucleotides read TGTGCCGCATCGGCGAGCGGGCGATCACCCCTCCACTTT. This encodes CAASASGRSPLHF.

The table lists this clonotype with a few counts. The J gene is TRBJ2-2, the V gene TRBV20-1; the D gene is possibly TRBD1 (5 bases). V gave up 5 bases and J gave up 0 bases, with 16 bases separating them. The CDR3 length is 16 residues. Germline-derived CDR1 and CDR2 are DFQATT and SNEGSKA (reference sequence). CDR3 region: CSAPRTLSPNTGELFF. The CDR3 DNA reads TGCAGTGCTCCGCGGACACTATCTCCGAACACCGGGGAGCTGTTTTTT.

This clonotype was recorded many times. The chain employs TRBV6-5 and TRBJ2-5; TRBD1 is a possible D gene (6 bases). V lost 9 bases, J lost 5 bases, and 16 bases lay in between. CDR1 and CDR2 (germline): MNHEY, SVGAGI. CDR3 length: 13 residues. CDR3 sequence: CASRPGDRETQYF. The CDR3 DNA reads TGTGCCAGTCGCCCAGGGGACCGGGAGACCCAGTACTTC.

The gene calls are TRBV7-2 and TRBJ1-1; D gene unclear. CDR1 is SGHTA, CDR2 FQGNSA, per germline. V was pared by 6 bases and J by 3 bases, with 11 bases between. The CDR3 length is 13 residues. Here the CDR3 reads CASSQTRYTEAFF. Here the CDR3 DNA reads TGTGCCAGCAGTCAGACAAGATACACTGAAGCTTTCTTT.

The V and J genes are TRBV30 and TRBJ1-2; D perhaps matches TRBD1 (6 bases). Germline V gives CDR1 GTSNPN, CDR2 SVGIG (reference sequence). The CDR3 contains 12 residues. Trimming removed 3 bases from V and 6 bases from J, with 11 bases in between. CDR3 sequence reads: CAWRAGAHGYTF. The CDR3 DNA follows: TGTGCCTGGAGGGCAGGGGCCCATGGCTACACCTTC. Full variable domain (remainder filled in from reference TRBV30 and TRBJ1-2): SQTIHQWPATLVQPVGSPLSLECTVEGTSNPNLYWYRQAAGRGLQLLFYSVGIGQISSEVPQNLSASRPQDRQFILSSKKLLLSDSGFYLCAWRAGAHGYTFGSGTRLTVV.

This clonotype was counted at least ten times. The CDR3 here is CARSSGKWDNEQFF. In DNA form, the CDR3 reads TGTGCCAGATCGAGCGGGAAATGGGACAATGAGCAGTTCTTC. V usage is TRBV2 and J usage is TRBJ2-1; 7 nucleotides line up with TRBD2. Germline-derived CDR1 and CDR2 are SNHLY and FYNNEI. This CDR3 contains 14 residues. V shed 9 bases and J 5 bases; nucleotides not matched to a gene: 10.

This clonotype came up many times. The chain couples TRBV30 to TRBJ2-7; D not resolved. The CDR3 loop spans 14 amino acids. V lost 0 bases to trimming and J lost 4 bases, with 13 bases between them. Germline values: CDR1 GTSNPN, CDR2 SVGIG (reference sequence). In DNA form, the CDR3 reads TGTGCCTGGAGTGTACTTGGCAGTATTTACGAGCAGTACTTC. This translates into CAWSVLGSIYEQYF.

This clonotype occurred a few times. This chain joins TRBV3-1 and TRBJ2-1; the D is unclear. The CDR3 spans 14 residues. Germline V gene data show CDR1 as LGHDT and CDR2 as YNNKEL (reference sequence). V was cut by 2 bases and J by 5 bases, with 10 bases left in between. CDR3 sequence reads: CASSQHRRNNEQFF. The CDR3 region has the DNA TGTGCCAGCAGCCAACATCGGCGCAACAATGAGCAGTTCTTC.

This clonotype was detected many times. The V gene is TRBV5-5, the J gene TRBJ2-3; 10 bases fit TRBD1. Germline loops: CDR1 SGHKS, CDR2 YYEKEE (reference sequence). This CDR3 is 14 amino acids long. The trim removed 7 bases at V and 3 bases at J, leaving 5 bases unmatched. This chain's CDR3 is CASVRDRGTDTQYF. The CDR3 DNA follows: TGTGCCAGCGTCAGGGACAGGGGAACAGATACGCAGTATTTT.

This clonotype occurred many times. The J gene is TRBJ1-1, the V gene TRBV12-3 or TRBV12-4, with TRBD1 matching over 7 bases. The CDR3 runs 14 residues. Trimming at V came to 8 bases and at J to 4 bases, leaving 10 bases not matched to a gene. CDR3 in DNA: TGTGCCAGCGGGGAACAGGGGTTGGGCACTGAAGCTTTCTTT. Amino acid sequence: CASGEQGLGTEAFF.

The sample holds a few counts of this clonotype. The chain is built from TRBV12-3 or TRBV12-4 and TRBJ1-1; no clear D gene. Between the trimmed V and J ends, which lost 5 bases and 1 base, there was a span of 14 bases. This CDR3 spans 15 amino acids. The CDR3 DNA is TGTGCCAGCAGTCCAGACATGGGTGGGAACACTGAAGCTTTCTTT. Its protein product is CASSPDMGGNTEAFF.

The V and J genes are TRBV29-1 and TRBJ2-5; a possible D gene is TRBD2 (6 bases). Germline V CDR1 and CDR2: SQVTM, ANQGSEA. CDR3 size: 13 residues. V gave up 1 base and J gave up 6 bases, with 12 bases separating them. CDR3 sequence: CSVEGLGGQTQYF. CDR3 nucleotide sequence: TGCAGCGTTGAAGGACTAGGTGGACAGACCCAGTACTTC.

Many counts were recorded for this clonotype. The chain uses TRBV3-1 and TRBJ2-7; 11 bases agree with TRBD2. J lost 0 bases, V lost 4 bases, and 5 bases had no gene match. Germline V CDR1 and CDR2: LGHDT, YNNKEL (reference sequence). The CDR3 contains 16 residues. Written as DNA, the CDR3 is TGTGCCAGCAGCCCCGGGACTAGCGGTCTCTCCTACGAGCAGTACTTC. This encodes CASSPGTSGLSYEQYF.